This paragraph reports one T cell receptor (beta chain). The antigen is unknown. Following extraction, RNA underwent reverse transcription to cDNA, which served as the sequencing template. The data were produced by immunoSEQ multiplex PCR, yet TCRdb's version contains in-frame clones alone and is incomplete. The sample contains roughly 75,000 clones, roughly 60% of which appear only once. Researchers took lesional scalp punch biopsies and peripheral blood from people who were alopecia areata patients. The data stem from a study of CD8+ T cells in alopecia areata. Overall study: Patients took tofacitinib for 6 to 18 months, followed by 6 drug-free months.

The study, taken as a whole, reports: Lesional scalp displayed greater clonality than normal scalp, most notably in alopecia totalis/universalis.

The receptor comes from a human donor with alopecia areata. Specimen: CD8+ T cells sorted from blood, collected at week 0.

The CDR3 reads CASSGTSFPTDTQYF. The CDR3 nucleotides are TGTGCCAGCAGCGGGACTAGCTTCCCCACAGATACGCAGTATTTT. This chain uses TRBV7-2 with TRBJ2-3; 9 bases match TRBD2. J lost 2 bases, V lost 5 bases, and 5 bases had no gene match. Germline assignment: CDR1 SGHTA and CDR2 FQGNSA. CDR3 length: 15 residues.